Presented here are 17 T cell receptor beta chains from one specimen sequenced in a study of blood T cell repertoires in COVID-19. This table comes from immunoSEQ multiplex PCR, and its TCRdb copy is limited to in-frame clones, with some not included. The sample holds 150,000 to 200,000 clones, around three quarters seen once. Sequencing was carried out using PBMCs or T cells enriched from blood (not recorded which). The receptors stem from a woman in her seventies in a cohort exposed to, infected with or recovered from COVID-19 (not recorded which).

This clone was found a few times. The V gene is TRBV4-2, the J gene TRBJ2-1; D is undetermined. The V and J ends lost 1 base and 0 bases respectively, with 7 bases between them. In germline, CDR1 is LGHNA, CDR2 YNFKEQ. The CDR3 has 15 residues. The CDR3 reads CASSQAGSSYNEQFF. CDR3 coding DNA: TGTGCCAGCAGCCAAGCGGGTAGCTCCTACAATGAGCAGTTCTTC.

The chain couples TRBV24-1 to TRBJ2-2, with D possibly TRBD2 on 5 matching bases. V lost 3 bases and J lost 0, with 7 bases in between. Germline assignment: CDR1 KGHDR and CDR2 SFDVKD. There are 15 residues in the CDR3. The CDR3 nucleotides are TGTGCCACCAGTGATCTTAGCGCGAACACCGGGGAGCTGTTTTTT. This sequence encodes CATSDLSANTGELFF.

V and J are TRBV11-2 and TRBJ2-1; the match to TRBD2 covers 7 bases. The germline CDR1 and CDR2 sequences are SGHAT and FQNNGV. The junction had 10 bases not matched to a gene; V was cut back by 4 bases and J by 1 base. The CDR3 consists of 17 residues. The chain's CDR3 is CASSSIRREGSYNEQFF. CDR3 sequence (DNA): TGTGCCAGCAGCTCAATCAGGAGGGAGGGGTCCTACAATGAGCAGTTCTTC.

The chain recombines TRBV7-2 with TRBJ2-5, with 8 bases aligning to TRBD2. The V segment lost 5 bases and the J segment 5 bases; nucleotides outside the gene matches: 7. The CDR3 runs 14 residues. In germline, CDR1 is SGHTA, CDR2 FQGNSA. The CDR3 DNA is TGTGCCAGCAGCGCTGAAGCGGGAGATGAGACCCAGTACTTC. As protein: CASSAEAGDETQYF.

The rearrangement uses TRBV5-8 and TRBJ2-1; 10 bases agree with TRBD2. With V trimmed by 4 bases and J by 0 bases, 7 bases remained unmatched. CDR3 length: 17 residues. Germline CDR1 is SGHTS and CDR2 is YDEGEE. This CDR3 is CASSAGLAWSSYNEQFF. The CDR3 DNA reads as TGTGCCAGCAGCGCGGGACTAGCGTGGAGCTCCTACAATGAGCAGTTCTTC. Using reference TRBV5-8 and TRBJ2-1 for the parts outside the CDR3, the full variable domain is EAGVTQSPTHLIKTRGQQATLRCSPISGHTSVYWYQQALGLGLQFLLWYDEGEERNRGNFPPRFSGRQFPNYSSELNVNALELEDSALYLCASSAGLAWSSYNEQFFGPGTRLTVL.

This chain joins TRBV28 and TRBJ1-2; 10 nucleotides align to TRBD1. Per the germline V gene, CDR1 is MDHEN and CDR2 is SYDVKM. The CDR3 contains 13 residues. With 7 bases clipped from V and 6 bases from J, the junction kept 5 bases outside the gene matches. CDR3 amino acids: CASTRQGAHGYTF. CDR3 DNA sequence: TGTGCCAGCACTAGACAGGGGGCTCATGGCTACACCTTC.

The genes are TRBV30 and TRBJ1-2, with a possible D match to TRBD1 (6 bases). The CDR3 contains 12 residues. Germline V CDR1 and CDR2: GTSNPN, SVGIG (reference sequence). Trimming took 3 bases from V and 5 from J, leaving 10 bases between them. The CDR3 sequence is CAWSITGYGYTF. The CDR3 nucleotides are TGTGCCTGGAGCATAACAGGGTATGGCTACACCTTC. Using reference TRBV30 and TRBJ1-2 for the parts outside the CDR3, the full variable domain is SQTIHQWPATLVQPVGSPLSLECTVEGTSNPNLYWYRQAAGRGLQLLFYSVGIGQISSEVPQNLSASRPQDRQFILSSKKLLLSDSGFYLCAWSITGYGYTFGSGTRLTVV.

The rearrangement joins TRBV7-2 to TRBJ2-3, with 14 bases that match TRBD2. This CDR3 has 15 residues. Trimming at V came to 3 bases and at J to 6 bases, leaving 2 bases not matched to a gene. Germline values: CDR1 SGHTA, CDR2 FQGNSA. The CDR3 bases are TGTGCCAGCAGCTTGGGACTAGCGGGAGCTGATACGCAGTATTTT. Its translation is CASSLGLAGADTQYF. Full variable domain (missing parts from reference TRBV7-2 and TRBJ2-3): GAGVSQSPSNKVTEKGKDVELRCDPISGHTALYWYRQSLGQGLEFLIYFQGNSAPDKSGLPSDRFSAERTGGSVSTLTIQRTQQEDSAVYLCASSLGLAGADTQYFGPGTRLTVL.

This clone was seen only a few times. The J gene is TRBJ1-1, the V gene TRBV10-2; the D gene is possibly TRBD1 (5 bases). Germline CDR1 reads WSHSY; CDR2 reads SAAADI. The ends were cut back, 6 bases at V and 1 base at J, with 12 bases in the middle. This CDR3 comprises 14 residues. The CDR3 sequence is CASRKGMGNTEAFF. The CDR3 DNA reads as TGCGCCAGCAGAAAGGGGATGGGGAACACTGAAGCTTTCTTT.

The J gene is TRBJ1-2, the V gene TRBV29-1; 9 positions match TRBD1. V dropped 4 bases and J dropped 6; count of bases not matched to a gene: 15. CDR3 size: 16 residues. Germline values: CDR1 SQVTM, CDR2 ANQGSEA. The CDR3 loop reads CSVVGTGPSRDDGYTF. Here the CDR3 DNA reads TGCAGCGTTGTGGGGACAGGGCCCTCCCGCGACGATGGCTACACCTTC.

The rearrangement joins TRBV5-1 to TRBJ2-3; TRBD2 matches at 15 bases. The CDR3 extends over 16 amino acids. Germline-derived CDR1 and CDR2 are SGHRS and YFSETQ. V lost 7 bases, J lost 5 bases, and 8 bases stayed unmatched. CDR3 DNA: TGCGCCAGCGGGACGGGACTAGCGGGAGGAGGAGATACGCAGTATTTT. This gives the protein CASGTGLAGGGDTQYF.

The genes are TRBV30 and TRBJ2-2; D is unresolved. The V gene's germline CDR1 is GTSNPN and CDR2 SVGIG (reference sequence). This CDR3 is built from 13 residues. V dropped 2 bases and J dropped 2 bases, with 6 bases sitting between them. CDR3 region: CAWSSTNTGELFF. Written as DNA, the CDR3 is TGTGCCTGGAGTTCTACTAACACCGGGGAGCTGTTTTTT.

This chain joins TRBV5-4 and TRBJ2-2; 11 bases line up with TRBD2. The trim removed 0 bases at V and 5 bases at J, leaving 3 bases unmatched. Germline CDR1 reads SGHNT; CDR2 reads YYREEE (reference sequence). CDR3 length: 16 amino acids. The CDR3, as DNA: TGTGCCAGCAGCTTGGTATTAGCGGGAGGGACCGGGGAGCTGTTTTTT. Amino acids: CASSLVLAGGTGELFF. Based on the CDR3 plus reference TRBV5-4 and TRBJ2-2, the full variable domain is ETGVTQSPTHLIKTRGQQVTLRCSSQSGHNTVSWYQQALGQGPQFIFQYYREEENGRGNFPPRFSGLQFPNYSSELNVNALELDDSALYLCASSLVLAGGTGELFFGEGSRLTVL.

The gene calls are TRBV5-4 and TRBJ2-3; 9 nucleotides align to TRBD2. Per the germline V gene, CDR1 is SGHNT and CDR2 is YYREEE (reference sequence). V trimming: 4 bases; J trimming: 2 bases; junction bases outside the gene matches: 8. The length of the CDR3 is 16 residues. In DNA, the CDR3 is TGTGCCAGCAGCCCCCGCCTAGCGGGAACCACAGATACGCAGTATTTT. Protein sequence: CASSPRLAGTTDTQYF.

The CDR3 loop reads CATGAGSFTDTQYF. The CDR3, as DNA: TGTGCCACCGGAGCCGGGTCCTTCACAGATACGCAGTATTTT. The gene calls are TRBV24-1 and TRBJ2-3; D not resolved. CDR3 length: 14 residues. Germline loops: CDR1 KGHDR, CDR2 SFDVKD. Trimming stripped 9 bases from V and 2 bases from J, with 14 bases between.

The rearrangement links TRBV7-9 to TRBJ2-5; TRBD2 matches 7 bases. The CDR3 contains 15 residues. Germline V gives CDR1 SEHNR, CDR2 FQNEAQ (reference sequence). The J segment lost 5 bases and the V segment lost 1 base, leaving 7 bases of the junction unmatched. CDR3 nucleotides: TGTGCCAGCAGCTTAGTTGGCGGGAGTCTTGAGACCCAGTACTTC. Encoded protein: CASSLVGGSLETQYF.

This clone was counted only a few times. The chain has TRBV19 and TRBJ2-1; 10 bases are a match to TRBD2. J gave up 15 bases and V 6 bases, and 8 bases lay outside the gene matches. The CDR3 sequence is 12 residues long. Per germline, CDR1 LNHDA and CDR2 SQIVND (reference sequence). The CDR3 loop reads CASSSSGRSVFF. The CDR3 region has the DNA TGTGCCAGTAGCAGTAGCGGGAGGAGTGTGTTCTTC.